These 22 T cell receptor beta chains came from one sample sequenced in a study of shared clonotypes between healthy human individuals. Profiling relied on immunoSEQ multiplex PCR, and the TCRdb table lists in-frame clones only, not all of them. In the table there are millions of clones, 90% to 95% of which are singletons. Source material: naive CD4+ T cells sorted from blood. This sample's subset: CD45RA+ positively selected. The receptors were gathered from a man aged 18 to 30 in good health.

Worth noting for this clone: The same CDR3 also results from other DNA sequences found in this sample. The V gene is TRBV10-3, the J gene TRBJ2-5; D possibly corresponds to TRBD1 (6 bases). Deletions cut 3 bases from V and 3 bases from J, with 8 bases between. The CDR3 is 13 amino acids. CDR1 is ENHRY and CDR2 is SYGVKD in the germline V gene. CDR3 loop: CAISDGQKETQYF. The CDR3 DNA reads as TGTGCCATCAGTGACGGACAGAAAGAGACCCAGTACTTC.

The J gene is TRBJ2-3, the V gene TRBV7-8, with TRBD1 as a possible D gene (5 bases). The CDR3 totals 13 residues. V dropped 4 bases and J dropped 8 bases, with 13 bases sitting between them. CDR1 is SGHVS, CDR2 FQNEAQ, per germline. CDR3 nucleotides: TGTGCCAGCAGCTCCAGCAGGGTGGGTACGCAGTATTTT. The encoded protein is CASSSSRVGTQYF.

Comments on this clone: This CDR3 is also generated by other DNA sequences in the sample. The rearrangement links TRBV5-1 to TRBJ1-2, with unresolved D. The V gene lost 4 bases and the J gene lost 2 bases, with 12 bases spanning the gap. The CDR3 totals 14 residues. Germline CDR1 reads SGHRS; CDR2 reads YFSETQ. The CDR3 DNA reads TGCGCCAGCAGCCCGGACGGCGCGAACTATGGCTACACCTTC. It yields the protein CASSPDGANYGYTF. Supplemented by reference TRBV5-1 and TRBJ1-2, the full variable domain reads KAGVTQTPRYLIKTRGQQVTLSCSPISGHRSVSWYQQTPGQGLQFLFEYFSETQRNKGNFPGRFSGRQFSNSRSEMNVSTLELGDSALYLCASSPDGANYGYTFGSGTRLTVV.

This clone was detected once. This specimen includes other DNA sequences encoding the same CDR3. The chain uses TRBV2 and TRBJ1-4; 8 bases are a match to TRBD1. The CDR3 is 14 amino acids. V lost 3 bases, J lost 8 bases, and 5 bases stayed unmatched. From germline, CDR1 is SNHLY and CDR2 FYNNEI. The CDR3 here is CASSEQGAGEKLFF. In DNA, the CDR3 is TGTGCCAGCAGTGAGCAGGGGGCCGGAGAAAAACTGTTTTTT.

The chain is built from TRBV6-6 and TRBJ1-2; 8 bases fit TRBD1. The CDR3 covers 14 residues. Per germline, CDR1 MNHNY and CDR2 SVGAGI (reference sequence). Trimming at V came to 5 bases and at J to 4 bases, leaving 6 bases not matched to a gene. DNA of the CDR3: TGTGCCAGCAGTATCGACAGGGGAGGCTATGGCTACACCTTC. Its protein product is CASSIDRGGYGYTF.

The J gene is TRBJ2-3, the V gene TRBV28, with 7 bases aligning to TRBD2. The junction had 4 bases not matched to a gene; V was cut back by 4 bases and J by 9 bases. There are 12 residues in the CDR3. CDR1 MDHEN and CDR2 SYDVKM come from the germline V gene. CDR3 DNA: TGTGCCAGCAGTTCTCCGGGACTAACGCAGTATTTT. It specifies CASSSPGLTQYF.

This clone was detected a few times. V and J are TRBV13 and TRBJ1-1; 7 positions agree with TRBD1. Per germline, CDR1 PRHDT and CDR2 FYEKMQ (reference sequence). This CDR3 region has 14 residues. V shed 5 bases and J 6 bases; nucleotides not matched to a gene: 9. This CDR3 reads CASSPTRGIAEAFF. The DNA of the CDR3 is TGTGCCAGCAGCCCCACCAGGGGGATAGCTGAAGCTTTCTTT.

The chain has TRBV10-3 and TRBJ1-4, with unresolved D. CDR1 and CDR2 from the germline V gene are ENHRY and SYGVKD. This CDR3 is 15 amino acids long. V shed 4 bases and J shed 0 bases, with 9 bases lying between them. The CDR3 DNA is TGTGCCATCAGTGGCAGCTATGCAACTAATGAAAAACTGTTTTTT. Its translation: CAISGSYATNEKLFF.

The chain combines TRBV6-1 with TRBJ2-1; D unresolved. Trimming pared 7 bases from V and 5 bases from J, leaving 18 bases between. This CDR3 is 15 amino acids long. Germline CDR1 is MNHNS and CDR2 is SASEGT. Here the CDR3 DNA reads TGTGCCAGCACCACCGGTTGGCCCCTGAACAATGAGCAGTTCTTC. Its protein is CASTTGWPLNNEQFF.

The J gene is TRBJ1-5, the V gene TRBV9, with D unresolved. The CDR3 loop spans 14 amino acids. The germline V gene encodes CDR1 SGDLS and CDR2 YYNGEE. V lost 0 bases, J lost 5 bases, and 9 bases lay in between. The CDR3 region is CASSVGQRDQPQHF. CDR3 nucleotide sequence: TGTGCCAGCAGCGTAGGGCAGAGAGATCAGCCCCAGCATTTT.

This chain joins TRBV10-2 and TRBJ1-5; D gene uncertain. The V gene's germline CDR1 is WSHSY and CDR2 SAAADI. This CDR3 is built from 14 residues. Trimming took off 3 bases at V and 0 bases at J, with 6 bases between the two ends. Written as DNA, the CDR3 is TGCGCCAGCAGTGAATGGGATAGCAATCAGCCCCAGCATTTT. Amino acids: CASSEWDSNQPQHF.

The chain uses TRBV18 and TRBJ2-7; 8 positions agree with TRBD1. This CDR3 is 13 amino acids long. CDR1 is KGHSH and CDR2 is LQKENI in the germline V gene. V was pared by 6 bases and J by 6 bases, with 7 bases of the junction left unmatched. The CDR3 bases are TGTGCCAGCTCTCAGGGGGCATCAGGCGAGCAGTACTTC. Protein sequence: CASSQGASGEQYF.

V and J are TRBV19 and TRBJ2-7; 7 nucleotides agree with TRBD1. Germline CDR1 reads LNHDA; CDR2 reads SQIVND (reference sequence). The CDR3 runs to 14 residues. Losses at the gene ends were 6 bases for V and 2 bases for J; bases not matched to a gene: 7. The CDR3 sequence: CASRPGQNTYEQYF. The CDR3 bases are TGTGCCAGTAGGCCGGGACAGAACACCTACGAGCAGTACTTC.

The genes are TRBV9 and TRBJ2-2; D unresolved. This CDR3 has 13 amino acids. V was trimmed by 1 base and J by 4 bases, leaving 5 bases between them. Germline-derived CDR1 and CDR2 are SGDLS and YYNGEE. For the CDR3, the DNA is TGTGCCAGCAGCGTACTGATCACCGGGGAGCTGTTTTTT. Translation gives CASSVLITGELFF. Variable domain in full (rest from reference TRBV9 and TRBJ2-2): DSGVTQTPKHLITATGQRVTLRCSPRSGDLSVYWYQQSLDQGLQFLIQYYNGEERAKGNILERFSAQQFPDLHSELNLSSLELGDSALYFCASSVLITGELFFGEGSRLTVL.

The CDR3 region is CASSPMQENTEAFF. The CDR3, as DNA: TGTGCCAGCTCACCAATGCAGGAAAACACTGAAGCTTTCTTT. The chain combines TRBV18 with TRBJ1-1; D gene ambiguous. CDR1 and CDR2 from the germline V gene are KGHSH and LQKENI. CDR3 length equals 14 residues. Between the trimmed V and J ends, which lost 2 bases and 2 bases, there was a span of 9 bases.

The chain recombines TRBV10-3 with TRBJ1-1; weak D call: TRBD1 (6 bases). Trimming pared 7 bases from V and 4 bases from J, leaving 13 bases between. This CDR3 comprises 13 residues. Germline values: CDR1 ENHRY, CDR2 SYGVKD. This CDR3 reads CAITEGRGTEAFF. The DNA of the CDR3 is TGTGCCATCACCGAGGGCAGGGGCACTGAAGCTTTCTTT.

This chain joins TRBV29-1 and TRBJ1-1; no reliable D call. Looked up from germline, CDR1 is SQVTM and CDR2 is ANQGSEA. V was clipped by 4 bases and J by 3 bases, with 6 bases between them. The CDR3 is made up of 11 amino acids. This chain's CDR3 is CSVVRYTEAFF. In nucleotides, the CDR3 is TGCAGCGTTGTCAGATACACTGAAGCTTTCTTT.

The gene calls are TRBV5-4 and TRBJ2-2; D might be TRBD2 (7 bases). Germline V CDR1 and CDR2: SGHNT, YYREEE (reference sequence). CDR3 length equals 16 residues. Trimming left V 4 bases short and J 4 bases short, with 17 bases between. CDR3 bases: TGTGCCAGCAGCCCAGGAGGGGGGGCTCGCACCGGGGAGCTGTTTTTT. It yields the protein CASSPGGGARTGELFF.

The rearrangement uses TRBV28 and TRBJ1-1; D not resolved. Trimming removed 6 bases from V and 0 bases from J, with 11 bases in between. The CDR3 length is 14 residues. Germline CDR1 reads MDHEN; CDR2 reads SYDVKM. The CDR3 sequence is CASRAHVMNTEAFF. The CDR3 nucleotides are TGTGCCAGCAGAGCTCATGTAATGAACACTGAAGCTTTCTTT.

The CDR3: CASSLGLGTNYEQYF. CDR3 in DNA: TGCGCCAGCAGCTTGGGTCTAGGGACGAACTACGAGCAGTACTTC. This chain links TRBV5-1 with TRBJ2-7, with D perhaps given as TRBD1 or TRBD2 (5 bases each). V gave up 0 bases and J gave up 3 bases, with 13 bases separating them. In germline, CDR1 is SGHRS, CDR2 YFSETQ. There are 15 residues in the CDR3.

This rearrangement joins TRBV5-5 to TRBJ1-1; no clear D gene. Germline lookup yields CDR1 SGHKS and CDR2 YYEKEE (reference sequence). Trimming shortened V by 4 bases and J by 11 bases, and 15 bases separated the two germline ends. The CDR3 consists of 12 residues. CDR3 protein: CASSLSLRRAFF. CDR3 DNA sequence: TGTGCCAGCAGCCTGAGTCTCCGCCGGGCTTTCTTT.

V is TRBV25-1 and J is TRBJ2-5; 8 nucleotides agree with TRBD2. This CDR3 has 14 residues. Germline CDR1 MGHDK, CDR2 SYGVNS. V dropped 4 bases and J dropped 2; count of bases not matched to a gene: 3. CDR3 nucleotide sequence: TGTGCCAGCAGTGTTGCGGGGGGTCAAGAGACCCAGTACTTC. Translating it yields CASSVAGGQETQYF.